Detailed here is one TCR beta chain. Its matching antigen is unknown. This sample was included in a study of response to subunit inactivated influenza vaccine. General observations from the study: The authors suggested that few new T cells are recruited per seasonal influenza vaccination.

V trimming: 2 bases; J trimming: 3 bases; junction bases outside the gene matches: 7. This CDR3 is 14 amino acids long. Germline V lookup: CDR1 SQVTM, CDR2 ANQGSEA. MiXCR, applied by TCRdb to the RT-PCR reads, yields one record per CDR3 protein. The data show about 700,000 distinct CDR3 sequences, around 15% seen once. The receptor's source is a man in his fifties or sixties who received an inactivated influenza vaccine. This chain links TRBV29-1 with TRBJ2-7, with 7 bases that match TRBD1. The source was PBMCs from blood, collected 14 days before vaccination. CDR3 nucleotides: TGCAGCGTTGAATGGAACGACAGGGACTACGAGCAGTACTTC. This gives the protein CSVEWNDRDYEQYF.